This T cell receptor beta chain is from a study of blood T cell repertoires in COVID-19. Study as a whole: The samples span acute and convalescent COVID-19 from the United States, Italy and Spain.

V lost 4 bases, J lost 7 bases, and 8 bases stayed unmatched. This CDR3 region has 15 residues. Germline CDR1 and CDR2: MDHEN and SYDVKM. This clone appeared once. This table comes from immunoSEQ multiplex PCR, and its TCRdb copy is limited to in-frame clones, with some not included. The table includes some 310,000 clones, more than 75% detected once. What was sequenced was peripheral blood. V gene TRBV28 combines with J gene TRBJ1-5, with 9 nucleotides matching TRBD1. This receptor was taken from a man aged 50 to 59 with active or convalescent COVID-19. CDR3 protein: CASSSPGQGGQPQHF. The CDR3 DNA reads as TGTGCCAGCAGTTCACCGGGACAGGGAGGACAGCCCCAGCATTTT.